This T cell receptor (beta chain) is from a study of blood T cell repertoires in COVID-19. Whole-study context: Samples came from the United States, Italy and Spain, spanning acute and convalescent COVID-19. PBMCs, B-cell-depleted T cells, or T cells provided the cDNA or gDNA that made up the material.

Authors' processing steps: Amplifying reference gene primers gave estimates of nucleated cell counts. Sequencing was performed with immunoSEQ multiplex PCR; in TCRdb, only in-frame clones are kept and a portion is missing. The V and J calls and clone size are taken from that table; D and trimming were inferred from the DNA. The sample consists of tens of thousands of clones, around 82% of them appearing once. Germline V CDR1 and CDR2: SNHLY, FYNNEI. This CDR3 is built from 16 residues. V was clipped by 2 bases and J by 3 bases, with 15 bases between them. This chain connects TRBV2 to TRBJ2-3; perhaps TRBD1 as D (6 bases). This receptor was taken from a woman of 80 years or more with acute or convalescent COVID-19. Sequencing used peripheral blood. The CDR3 coding sequence is TGTGCCAGCAGTGAAAGGGCTGCAAGGGGGACAGATACGCAGTATTTT. Its translation: CASSERAARGTDTQYF.